This T cell receptor (beta chain) came from a study of glioma-infiltrating T cells. Findings and limits, study-wide: Very few CDR3 sequences were shared between tissue and blood. Gliomas, especially low-grade, showed above-expected tissue-blood divergence; non-neoplastic patients showed below.

This clonotype was recorded at least ten times. The antigen is not known. TCR alpha and beta CDR3 regions were amplified from RNA using iRepertoire nested multiplex PCR. One-step reverse transcription and amplification started from roughly 100-400 ng of tissue mRNA or PBMC total RNA. TCRdb itself ran the multiplex PCR reads through MiXCR, one entry per CDR3 protein. The repertoire consists of roughly 100,000 distinct CDR3 sequences, with around 31% occurring once and the leading ten covering around 40%. The CDR3 sequence is 15 residues long. Per germline, CDR1 DFQATT and CDR2 SNEGSKA (reference sequence). The V end was cut by 5 bases, the J end by 0 bases, with 14 bases between.

This TCR came from a human donor with low-grade glioma or glioblastoma, undergoing nonglioma brain surgery, or in good health (not recorded which). The J gene is TRBJ1-5, the V gene TRBV20-1, with D possibly being TRBD1 (6 bases). Sequencing was carried out using glioma tissue, nonneoplastic brain tissue, or PBMCs (not recorded which). CDR3 in amino acids: CSAADGQFSNQPQHF. The CDR3 nucleotides read TGCAGTGCTGCTGACGGACAGTTTAGCAATCAGCCCCAGCATTTT.